This T cell receptor beta chain was observed in a study of T-cell reconstitution after alpha-beta-depleted transplantation in children. Unique molecular identifiers tagged the TCRbeta library. Each CDR3 protein gets one entry after TCRdb re-called the PCR reads with MiXCR. This sample yields approximately 400,000 distinct CDR3 sequences, of which approximately 11% are seen a single time; roughly 6% belongs to the top ten. The length of the CDR3 is 15 residues. Germline V CDR1 and CDR2: MGHDK, SYGVNS. V was shortened by 0 bases and J by 0 bases, with 7 bases between the two germline ends. The sequence was collected from a human donor who donated a stem cell graft to a child with acute myeloid leukemia. The chain combines TRBV25-1 with TRBJ2-3, with D uncertain. Material: PBMCs from the stem cell graft donor, obtained from the stem cell graft. As DNA, the CDR3 is TGTGCCAGCAGTGAATATTTCGGCAGCACAGATACGCAGTATTTT. This translates into CASSEYFGSTDTQYF. Variable domain in full (rest from reference TRBV25-1 and TRBJ2-3): EADIYQTPRYLVIGTGKKITLECSQTMGHDKMYWYQQDPGMELHLIHYSYGVNSTEKGDLSSESTVSRIRTEHFPLTLESARPSHTSQYLCASSEYFGSTDTQYFGPGTRLTVL.